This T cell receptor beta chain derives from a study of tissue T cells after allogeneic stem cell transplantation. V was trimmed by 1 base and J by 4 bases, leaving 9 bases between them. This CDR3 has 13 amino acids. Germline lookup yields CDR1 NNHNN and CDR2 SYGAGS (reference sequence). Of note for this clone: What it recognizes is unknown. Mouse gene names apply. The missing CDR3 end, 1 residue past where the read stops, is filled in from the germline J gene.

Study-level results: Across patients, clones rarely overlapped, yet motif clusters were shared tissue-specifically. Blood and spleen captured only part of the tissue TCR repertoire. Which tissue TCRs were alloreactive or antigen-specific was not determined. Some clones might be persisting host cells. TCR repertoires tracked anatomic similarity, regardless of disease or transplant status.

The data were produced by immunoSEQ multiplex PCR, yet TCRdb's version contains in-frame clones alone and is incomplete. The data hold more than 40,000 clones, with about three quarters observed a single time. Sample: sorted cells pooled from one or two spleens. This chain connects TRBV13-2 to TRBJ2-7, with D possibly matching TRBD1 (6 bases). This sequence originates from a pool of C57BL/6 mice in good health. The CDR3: CASGDWDKYEQYF. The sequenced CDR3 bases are TGTGCCAGCGGTGATTGGGACAAATATGAACAGTAC.